The subject of this entry is one T cell receptor (beta chain). The trim removed 1 base at V and 8 bases at J, leaving 21 bases unmatched. Germline V gives CDR1 KGHDR, CDR2 SFDVKD. The CDR3 contains 19 residues. Per the original data handling: How many nucleated cells were present was estimated from reference gene primer amplification. Repertoires were generated with immunoSEQ multiplex PCR, while TCRdb's copy carries only in-frame clones and drops some. For V, J and clone size, that table is used; D and trimming come from the DNA. The sample yields roughly 200,000 clones, 86% seen once. This specimen comes from a study of blood T cell repertoires in COVID-19.

The sequenced sample consisted of PBMCs or T cells enriched from blood (not recorded which). The receptor's source is a woman aged 25 to 39 who had been exposed to COVID-19. The J gene is TRBJ1-2, the V gene TRBV24-1, with 7 bases identical to TRBD1. The CDR3 spells CATSDFVSSGTAQDWGYTF. Written as DNA, the CDR3 is TGTGCCACCAGTGATTTCGTTTCGTCCGGGACAGCCCAAGATTGGGGCTACACCTTC.